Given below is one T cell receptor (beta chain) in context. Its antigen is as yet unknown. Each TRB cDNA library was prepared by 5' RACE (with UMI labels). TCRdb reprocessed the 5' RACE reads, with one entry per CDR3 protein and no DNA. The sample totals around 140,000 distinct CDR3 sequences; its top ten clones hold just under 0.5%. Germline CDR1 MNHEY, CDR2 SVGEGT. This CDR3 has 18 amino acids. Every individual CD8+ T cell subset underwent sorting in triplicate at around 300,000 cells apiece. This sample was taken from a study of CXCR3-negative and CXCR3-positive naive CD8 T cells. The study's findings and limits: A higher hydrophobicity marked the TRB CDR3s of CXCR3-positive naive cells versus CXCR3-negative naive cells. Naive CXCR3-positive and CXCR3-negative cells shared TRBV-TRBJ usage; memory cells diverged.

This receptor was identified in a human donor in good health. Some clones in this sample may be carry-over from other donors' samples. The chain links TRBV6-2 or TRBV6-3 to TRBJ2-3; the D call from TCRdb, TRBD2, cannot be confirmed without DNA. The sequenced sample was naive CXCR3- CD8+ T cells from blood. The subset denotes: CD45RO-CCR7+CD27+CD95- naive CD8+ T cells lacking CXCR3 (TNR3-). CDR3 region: CASSYDASGEFSTDTQYF.